The TCR beta chain under discussion was sequenced for a study of PD-1 blockade in classical Hodgkin lymphoma. TCRdb's table, derived via immunoSEQ multiplex PCR, lists solely in-frame clones and lacks some. The profile shows roughly 7,300 clones, around 81% of them singletons. Deletions cut 0 bases from V and 0 bases from J, with 7 bases between. There are 15 residues in the CDR3. From germline, CDR1 is SGHRS and CDR2 YFSETQ. Comment on this clone: Its antigen is unidentified. Other nucleotide sequences in the sample specify the same CDR3.

Study-wide findings and caveats: A reduction in baseline TCR diversity was reportedly seen in newly diagnosed patients relative to healthy donors. Possibly reflecting disease activity or prior therapy, repertoire differences have causes that remain undefined.

As to time point: newly diagnosed, previously untreated cHL patient sample. The sample consisted of peripheral blood mononuclear cells (PBMCs). This chain uses TRBV5-1 with TRBJ1-5; D unclear. This receptor was taken from a human donor with classical Hodgkin lymphoma. CDR3 in DNA: TGCGCCAGCAGCTTGGATGGGGTTAGCAATCAGCCCCAGCATTTT. It translates to CASSLDGVSNQPQHF.